This TCR beta chain was identified during a study of T-cell reconstitution after alpha-beta-depleted transplantation in children. This CDR3 comprises 12 residues. V lost 5 bases and J 4 bases, leaving 6 bases between the germline ends. Looked up from germline, CDR1 is MNHEY and CDR2 is SVGEGT. Unique molecular identifiers were used in preparing the TCRbeta library. MiXCR was run by TCRdb on the PCR reads, yielding one entry per CDR3 protein. The top ten clones hold approximately 5% of a sample with approximately 390,000 distinct CDR3 sequences, approximately 10% of them seen once. The receptor comes from a human donor who donated a stem cell graft to a child with acute myeloid leukemia. The source material was PBMCs from the stem cell graft donor, sampled from the stem cell graft. V is TRBV6-2 or TRBV6-3 and J is TRBJ1-5; D is uncertain. This chain's CDR3 is CASSDKNQPQHF. Written as DNA, the CDR3 is TGTGCCAGCAGTGACAAAAATCAGCCCCAGCATTTT.